This T cell receptor beta chain was identified during a study of shared clonotypes between healthy human individuals. With regard to this clone: Its antigen is currently unknown.

TCRdb keeps only in-frame clones here, not all; method: immunoSEQ multiplex PCR. The data hold roughly 1 million clones, with 65% to 80% observed a single time. V gave up 0 bases and J gave up 0 bases; unmatched junction bases: 7. CDR1 and CDR2 (germline): MGHRA, YSYEKL. The CDR3 is 18 amino acids. Healthy HIV-negative adults with no recent acute infections or vaccinations were recruited as donors. Study-wide results and limits: There were few donors, and this limited the genetic and exposure-history diversity represented. The generation probabilities recorded for non-shared clonotypes fell below those of clonotypes shared by all four donors.

Material: memory CD4+ T cells sorted from blood. Subset denoted: CD45RA-negative fraction. The V call is TRBV4-1, the J call TRBJ2-3, with 9 bases aligning to TRBD2. This sequence was found in a man aged 18 to 35 in good health. CDR3 loop: CASSQDFERGDSTDTQYF. The CDR3 DNA reads as TGCGCCAGCAGCCAAGATTTCGAGCGGGGGGATAGCACAGATACGCAGTATTTT.